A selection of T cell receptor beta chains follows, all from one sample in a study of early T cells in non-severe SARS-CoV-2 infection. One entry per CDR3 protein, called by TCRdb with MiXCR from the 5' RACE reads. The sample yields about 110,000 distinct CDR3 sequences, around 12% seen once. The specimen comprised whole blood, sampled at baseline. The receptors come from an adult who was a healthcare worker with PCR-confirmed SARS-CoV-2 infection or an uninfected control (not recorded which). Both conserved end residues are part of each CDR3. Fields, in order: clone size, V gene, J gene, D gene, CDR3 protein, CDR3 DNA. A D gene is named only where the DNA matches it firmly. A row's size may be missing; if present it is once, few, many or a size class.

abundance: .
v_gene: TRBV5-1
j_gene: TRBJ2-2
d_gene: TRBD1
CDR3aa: CASSRTGGINTGELFF
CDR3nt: TGCGCCAGCAGCAGGACAGGGGGCATAAACACCGGGGAGCTGTTTTTT

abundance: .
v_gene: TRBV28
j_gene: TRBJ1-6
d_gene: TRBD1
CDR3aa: CASFRDRGQDSPLHF
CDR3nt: TGTGCCAGCTTCCGGGACAGGGGGCAGGATTCACCCCTCCACTTT

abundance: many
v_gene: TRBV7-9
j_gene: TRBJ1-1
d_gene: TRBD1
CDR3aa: CASSSWDRGIMNTEAFF
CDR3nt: TGTGCCAGCAGCTCTTGGGACAGGGGAATCATGAACACTGAAGCTTTCTTT

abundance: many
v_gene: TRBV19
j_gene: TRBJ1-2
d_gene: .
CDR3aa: CAAHEYTF
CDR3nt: TGTGCCGCCCACGAGTACACCTTC

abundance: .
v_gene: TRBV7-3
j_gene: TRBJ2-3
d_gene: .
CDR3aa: CASSQGSASTDTQYF
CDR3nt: TGTGCCAGCAGCCAGGGCAGTGCGAGCACAGATACGCAGTATTTT

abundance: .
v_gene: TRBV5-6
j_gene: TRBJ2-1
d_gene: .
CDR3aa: CASSYGTASYNEQFF
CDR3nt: TGTGCCAGCAGCTACGGGACGGCTTCCTACAATGAGCAGTTCTTC

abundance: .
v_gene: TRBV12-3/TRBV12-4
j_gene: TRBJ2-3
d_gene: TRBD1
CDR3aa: CASSWGQSTDTQYF
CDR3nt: TGTGCCAGCAGTTGGGGACAGAGCACAGATACGCAGTATTTT

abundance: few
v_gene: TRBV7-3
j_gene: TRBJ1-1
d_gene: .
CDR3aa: CASSARTYTEAFF
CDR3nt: TGTGCCAGCAGCGCACGGACATACACTGAAGCTTTCTTT

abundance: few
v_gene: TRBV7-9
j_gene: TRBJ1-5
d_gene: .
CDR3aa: CASSLPIGPQHF
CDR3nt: TGTGCCAGCAGCTTACCCATAGGACCCCAGCATTTT

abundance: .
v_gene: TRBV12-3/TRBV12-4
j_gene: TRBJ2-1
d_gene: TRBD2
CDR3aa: CASTPTSGRSREQFF
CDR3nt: TGTGCCAGCACCCCCACTAGCGGCAGGTCCCGGGAGCAGTTCTTC

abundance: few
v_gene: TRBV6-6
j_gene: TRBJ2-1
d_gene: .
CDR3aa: CACSEGLGEQFF
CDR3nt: TGTGCCTGCTCGGAGGGCCTGGGGGAGCAGTTCTTC

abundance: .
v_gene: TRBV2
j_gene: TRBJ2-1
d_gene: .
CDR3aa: CATHRLNSYNEQFF
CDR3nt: TGTGCCACCCACCGCTTAAACTCCTACAATGAGCAGTTCTTC

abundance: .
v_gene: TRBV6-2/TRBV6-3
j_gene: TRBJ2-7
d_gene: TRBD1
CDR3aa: CASRARQGATYEQYF
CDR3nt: TGTGCCAGCAGGGCTAGACAGGGGGCAACCTACGAGCAGTACTTC

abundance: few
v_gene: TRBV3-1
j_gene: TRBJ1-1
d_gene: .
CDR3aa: CASSQVGPTEAFF
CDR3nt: TGTGCCAGCAGCCAAGTGGGACCAACTGAAGCTTTCTTT

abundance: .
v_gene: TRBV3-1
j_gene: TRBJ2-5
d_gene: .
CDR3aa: CASSRLGSHETQYF
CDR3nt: TGTGCCAGCAGCCGCCTCGGCTCCCACGAGACCCAGTACTTC